The text below deals with one TCR beta chain. What it binds is unknown. This may stem from a read error, because a much larger clone lies one nucleotide away. The sample belongs to a study of tumor-infiltrating lymphocytes in primary liver carcinoma. For the study at large: The patients comprised men and women between the ages of 30 and 69 years. Study-level points and caveats: Among the pair types, tumor region pairs showed more overlap than tumor-adjacent and tumor-blood pairs. Tumors carried a top-250-clone fraction significantly exceeding that of blood (p = 0.039).

RNA and DNA were co-extracted from approximately 20-30 mg of unsorted bulk tissue. From 500 to 600 ng of total RNA, TCR beta-specific cDNA was reverse-transcribed using a constant-region primer. For TCR beta, libraries were produced by three nested multiplex PCR rounds using slightly modified ARM-PCR. The first two PCR rounds, approximately 10 cycles each, used TRBV1-TRBV30 forward primers and a C-beta reverse primer. TCRdb reprocessed the multiplex PCR reads via MiXCR and lists one record per CDR3 protein. Of around 60,000 distinct CDR3 sequences listed, 71% are singletons. This CDR3 spans 16 amino acids. Germline assignment: CDR1 SGHAT and CDR2 FQNNGV.

The sample comprised liver tumor tissue from sampling region 4. Subset specified: tumor region T4, right-lateral pole. This sequence joins TRBV11-2 and TRBJ2-3; 7 bases align to TRBD1. The source is a man aged 40-49 years with primary liver carcinoma and hepatitis B virus infection. CDR3 amino acids: CASSRTRQGRGDTRYF. CDR3 nucleotides: TGTGCCAGCAGCCGGACGCGACAGGGAAGGGGAGATACGCGGTATTTT.